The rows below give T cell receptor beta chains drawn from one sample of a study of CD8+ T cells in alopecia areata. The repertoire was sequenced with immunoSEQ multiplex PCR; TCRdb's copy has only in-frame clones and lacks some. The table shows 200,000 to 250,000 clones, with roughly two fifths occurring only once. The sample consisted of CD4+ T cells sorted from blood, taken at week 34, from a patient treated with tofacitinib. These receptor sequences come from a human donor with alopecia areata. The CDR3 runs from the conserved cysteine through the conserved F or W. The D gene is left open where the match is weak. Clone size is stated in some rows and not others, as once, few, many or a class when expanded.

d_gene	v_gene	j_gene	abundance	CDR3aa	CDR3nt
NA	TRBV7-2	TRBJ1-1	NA	CASSLAPGSNTEAFF	TGTGCCAGCAGCTTAGCGCCAGGCTCGAACACTGAAGCTTTCTTT
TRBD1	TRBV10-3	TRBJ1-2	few	CAISDRGPFDGYTF	TGTGCCATCAGCGACAGGGGGCCGTTCGATGGCTACACCTTC
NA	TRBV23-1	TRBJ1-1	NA	CASSQCEGPENTEAFF	TGCGCCAGCAGTCAATGTGAGGGACCGGAGAACACTGAAGCTTTCTTT
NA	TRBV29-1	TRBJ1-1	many	CSVARGLNTEAFF	TGCAGCGTCGCTAGGGGTCTGAACACTGAAGCTTTCTTT
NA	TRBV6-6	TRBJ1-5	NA	CASSYQAGRQPQHF	TGTGCCAGCAGTTACCAGGCAGGCAGGCAGCCCCAGCATTTT
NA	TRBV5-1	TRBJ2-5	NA	CASSSYFQETQYF	TGCGCCAGCAGCTCGTACTTCCAAGAGACCCAGTACTTC
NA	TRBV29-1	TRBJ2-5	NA	CSVEEGSIQETQYF	TGCAGCGTTGAAGAGGGGTCAATTCAAGAGACCCAGTACTTC
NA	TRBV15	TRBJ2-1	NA	CATSILSGHEQFF	TGTGCCACCAGCATTCTAAGCGGGCATGAGCAGTTCTTC
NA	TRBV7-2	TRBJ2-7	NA	CASSRARGRSGSYEQYF	TGTGCCAGCAGCCGGGCCAGGGGGCGGAGCGGGAGCTACGAGCAGTACTTC
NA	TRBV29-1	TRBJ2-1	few	CSVLGGPNEQFF	TGCAGCGTATTAGGGGGACCAAATGAGCAGTTCTTC
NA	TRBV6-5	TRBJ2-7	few	CASSPRRTFDEQYF	TGTGCCAGCAGTCCCCGTCGGACGTTCGACGAGCAGTACTTC
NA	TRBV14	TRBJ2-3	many	CASSQVSDTQYF	TGTGCCAGCAGCCAAGTCTCTGATACGCAGTATTTT
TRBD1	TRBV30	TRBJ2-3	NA	CAWSDRGRTDTQYF	TGTGCCTGGAGTGACAGGGGACGAACAGATACGCAGTATTTT
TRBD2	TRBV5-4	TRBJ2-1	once	CASSKAGGPNEQFF	TGTGCCAGCAGCAAAGCGGGAGGGCCGAATGAGCAGTTCTTC
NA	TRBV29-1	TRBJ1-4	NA	CSVEGSPNEKLFF	TGCAGCGTTGAAGGATCCCCGAATGAAAAACTGTTTTTT